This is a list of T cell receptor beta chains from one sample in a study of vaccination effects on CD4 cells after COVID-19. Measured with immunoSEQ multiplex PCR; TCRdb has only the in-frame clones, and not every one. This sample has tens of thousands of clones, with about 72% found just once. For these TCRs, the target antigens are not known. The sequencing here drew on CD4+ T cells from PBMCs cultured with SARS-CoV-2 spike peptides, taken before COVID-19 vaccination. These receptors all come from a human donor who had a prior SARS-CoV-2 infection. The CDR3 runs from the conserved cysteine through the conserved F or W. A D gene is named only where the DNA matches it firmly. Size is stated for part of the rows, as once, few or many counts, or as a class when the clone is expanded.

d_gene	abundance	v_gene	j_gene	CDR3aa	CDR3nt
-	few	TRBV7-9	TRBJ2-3	CASSLGWDTQYF	TGTGCCAGCAGCTTAGGGTGGGATACGCAGTATTTT
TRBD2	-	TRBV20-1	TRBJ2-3	CSASSGFSGASTDTQYF	TGCAGTGCTAGTTCCGGGTTTAGCGGGGCTAGCACAGATACGCAGTATTTT
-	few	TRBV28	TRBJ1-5	CASSLPGQPQHF	TGTGCCAGCAGTCTACCGGGTCAGCCCCAGCATTTT
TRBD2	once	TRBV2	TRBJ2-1	CATQRELATEQFF	TGTGCCACTCAGCGGGAGTTGGCCACTGAGCAGTTCTTC
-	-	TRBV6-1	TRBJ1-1	CASSEFEAVEAFF	TGTGCCAGCAGTGAATTTGAGGCAGTTGAAGCTTTCTTT
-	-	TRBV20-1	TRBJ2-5	CSVFRRETQYF	TGCAGTGTTTTCCGGCGAGAGACCCAGTACTTC
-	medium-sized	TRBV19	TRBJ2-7	CASRRRHPDYEQYF	TGTGCCAGCCGGCGGAGACATCCAGACTACGAGCAGTACTTC
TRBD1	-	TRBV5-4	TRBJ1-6	CASSTDRDSPLHF	TGTGCCAGCAGCACTGACAGGGATTCACCCCTCCACTTT
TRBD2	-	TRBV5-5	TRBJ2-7	CASSWTGGPHEQYF	TGTGCCAGCAGCTGGACGGGAGGGCCCCACGAGCAGTACTTC
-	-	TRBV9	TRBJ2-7	CASSVGQDYEQYF	TGTGCCAGCAGCGTAGGACAGGACTACGAGCAGTACTTC
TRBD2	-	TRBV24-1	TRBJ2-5	CATSDPPSGTSGEETQYF	TGTGCCACCAGTGACCCCCCGTCCGGGACTAGCGGGGAAGAGACCCAGTACTTC
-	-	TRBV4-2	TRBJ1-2	CASSQVLTDLYGYTF	TGTGCCAGCAGCCAAGTTTTAACAGATCTCTATGGCTACACCTTC
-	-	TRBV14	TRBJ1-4	CASSQEDGSYINEKLFF	TGTGCCAGCAGCCAAGAGGACGGGTCCTACATTAATGAAAAACTGTTTTTT
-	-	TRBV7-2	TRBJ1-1	CASSVEAGRIDTEAFF	TGTGCCAGCAGCGTGGAGGCCGGGAGAATCGACACTGAAGCTTTCTTT
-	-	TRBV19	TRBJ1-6	CASSSRAVDSPLHF	TGTGCCAGTAGTTCCAGGGCCGTAGATTCACCCCTCCACTTT
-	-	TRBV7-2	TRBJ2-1	CASSFPANNEQFF	TGTGCCAGCAGCTTTCCGGCAAACAATGAGCAGTTCTTC
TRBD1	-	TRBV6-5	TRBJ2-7	CASSPGQIFTEQYF	TGTGCCAGCAGCCCGGGACAGATCTTCACCGAGCAGTACTTC
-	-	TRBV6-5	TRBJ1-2	CASSYSGGDGYTF	TGTGCCAGCAGTTACTCGGGAGGGGATGGCTACACCTTC
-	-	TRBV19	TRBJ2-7	CASSRGNPGPAWDEQYF	TGTGCCAGTAGTAGAGGTAATCCGGGACCGGCCTGGGACGAGCAGTACTTC
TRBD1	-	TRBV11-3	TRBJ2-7	CASNRGGTWGLHEQYF	TGTGCCAGCAACAGGGGCGGTACTTGGGGCCTCCACGAGCAGTACTTC
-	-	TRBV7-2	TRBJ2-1	CASSTYNEQFF	TGTGCCAGCAGCACGTACAATGAGCAGTTCTTC
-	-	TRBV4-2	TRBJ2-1	CASSPQLSSYNEQFF	TGTGCCAGCAGCCCCCAATTGAGCTCCTACAATGAGCAGTTCTTC
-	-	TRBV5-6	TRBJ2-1	CASSLTGANLYNEQFF	TGTGCCAGCAGCTTGACGGGGGCTAATCTGTACAATGAGCAGTTCTTC
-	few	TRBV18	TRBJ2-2	CASSPGVGSNTGELFF	TGTGCCAGCTCACCGGGCGTAGGATCGAACACCGGGGAGCTGTTTTTT
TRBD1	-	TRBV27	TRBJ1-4	CASSLLGTAGGREKLFF	TGTGCCAGCAGTTTATTGGGAACGGCAGGGGGCAGGGAAAAACTGTTTTTT
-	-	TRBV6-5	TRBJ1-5	CASSYDARQPQHF	TGTGCCAGCAGTTACGACGCTAGACAGCCCCAGCATTTT
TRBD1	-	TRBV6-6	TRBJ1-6	CASSYSSNRGNSPLHF	TGTGCCAGCAGTTACTCGAGTAACAGGGGAAATTCACCCCTCCACTTT
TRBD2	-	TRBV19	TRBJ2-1	CASSSRGGYLSYNEQFF	TGTGCCAGTAGTAGCCGGGGGGGATACCTATCCTACAATGAGCAGTTCTTC
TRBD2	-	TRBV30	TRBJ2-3	CAWRLAGLRTDTQYF	TGTGCCTGGAGGCTAGCGGGCCTGCGCACAGATACGCAGTATTTT
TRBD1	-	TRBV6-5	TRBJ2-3	CASSYQGARTDTQYF	TGTGCCAGCAGTTACCAGGGGGCGAGGACAGATACGCAGTATTTT
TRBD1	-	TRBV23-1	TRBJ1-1	CASSQSIEGQPMNTEAFF	TGCGCCAGCAGTCAATCGATAGAGGGACAGCCCATGAACACTGAAGCTTTCTTT
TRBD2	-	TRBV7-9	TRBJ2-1	CASVGQRGSSYNEQFF	TGTGCCAGCGTAGGGCAGCGGGGCAGCTCCTACAATGAGCAGTTCTTC
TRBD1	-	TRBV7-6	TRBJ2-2	CASSPGTVNTGELFF	TGTGCCAGCAGCCCTGGGACAGTCAACACCGGGGAGCTGTTTTTT
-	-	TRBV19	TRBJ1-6	CATSFARGRGNSPLHF	TGTGCCACCTCCTTCGCGAGGGGCCGTGGTAATTCACCCCTCCACTTT
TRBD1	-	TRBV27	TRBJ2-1	CASSLTGGLSYNEQFF	TGTGCCAGCAGTCTGACAGGGGGCTTATCCTACAATGAGCAGTTCTTC
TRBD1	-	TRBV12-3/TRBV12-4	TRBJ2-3	CASTSTGADTQYF	TGTGCCAGCACCTCGACAGGGGCAGATACGCAGTATTTT
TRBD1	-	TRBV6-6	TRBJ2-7	CASSGTGYDSYEQYF	TGTGCCAGCAGTGGGACAGGGTATGATTCCTACGAGCAGTACTTC
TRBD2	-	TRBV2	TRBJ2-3	CASGPSGRTDTQYF	TGTGCCAGCGGTCCTAGCGGGAGGACAGATACGCAGTATTTT
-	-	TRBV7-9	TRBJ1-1	CASHGGRDTEAFF	TGTGCCAGCCATGGAGGTAGGGACACTGAAGCTTTCTTT
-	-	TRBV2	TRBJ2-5	CASSELGRASGGTQYF	TGTGCCAGCAGTGAATTAGGCAGGGCAAGTGGGGGGACCCAGTACTTC